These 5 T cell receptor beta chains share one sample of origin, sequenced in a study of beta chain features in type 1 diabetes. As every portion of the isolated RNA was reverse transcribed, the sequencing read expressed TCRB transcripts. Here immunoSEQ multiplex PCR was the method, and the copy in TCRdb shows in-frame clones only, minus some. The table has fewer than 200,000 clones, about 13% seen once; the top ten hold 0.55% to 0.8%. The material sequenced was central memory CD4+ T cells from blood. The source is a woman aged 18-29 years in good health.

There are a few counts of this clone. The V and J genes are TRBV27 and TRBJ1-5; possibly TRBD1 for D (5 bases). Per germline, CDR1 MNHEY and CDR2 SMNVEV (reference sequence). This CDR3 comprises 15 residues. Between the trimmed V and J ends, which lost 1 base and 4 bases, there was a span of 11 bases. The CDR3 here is CASSLFPQGNQPQHF. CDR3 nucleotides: TGTGCCAGCAGTTTATTCCCCCAGGGAAATCAGCCCCAGCATTTT.

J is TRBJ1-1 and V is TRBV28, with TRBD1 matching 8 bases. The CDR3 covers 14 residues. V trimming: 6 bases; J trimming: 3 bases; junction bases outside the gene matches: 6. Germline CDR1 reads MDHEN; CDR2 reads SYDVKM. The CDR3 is CASRVGTGYTEAFF. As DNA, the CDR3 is TGTGCCAGCAGGGTCGGGACAGGCTACACTGAAGCTTTCTTT.

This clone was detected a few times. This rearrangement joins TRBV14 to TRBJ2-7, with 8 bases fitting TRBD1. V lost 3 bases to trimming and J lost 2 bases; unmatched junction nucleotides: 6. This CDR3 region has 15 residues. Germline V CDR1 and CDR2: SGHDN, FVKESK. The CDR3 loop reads CASSHSGQGAYEQYF. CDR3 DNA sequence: TGTGCCAGCAGCCATTCCGGACAGGGCGCCTACGAGCAGTACTTC. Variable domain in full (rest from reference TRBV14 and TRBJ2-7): EAGVTQFPSHSVIEKGQTVTLRCDPISGHDNLYWYRRVMGKEIKFLLHFVKESKQDESGMPNNRFLAERTGGTYSTLKVQPAELEDSGVYFCASSHSGQGAYEQYFGPGTRLTVT.

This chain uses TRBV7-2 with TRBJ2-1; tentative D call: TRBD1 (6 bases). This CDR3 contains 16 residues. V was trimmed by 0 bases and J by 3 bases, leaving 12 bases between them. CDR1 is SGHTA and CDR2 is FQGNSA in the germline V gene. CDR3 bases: TGTGCCAGCAGCTTAGCGCCGGACAGAAACTACAATGAGCAGTTCTTC. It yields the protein CASSLAPDRNYNEQFF.

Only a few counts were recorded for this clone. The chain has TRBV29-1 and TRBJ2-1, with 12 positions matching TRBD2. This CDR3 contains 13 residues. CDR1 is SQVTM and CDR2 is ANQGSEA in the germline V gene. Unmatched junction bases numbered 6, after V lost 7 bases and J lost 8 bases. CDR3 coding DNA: TGCAGCGCCCGGACTAGCGGGGCAGATGAGCAGTTCTTC. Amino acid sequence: CSARTSGADEQFF.